The table lists the clone carrying this T cell receptor beta chain with a count of one. Trimming left V 5 bases short and J 0 bases short, with 10 bases between. This CDR3 comprises 15 residues. Looked up from germline, CDR1 is SNHLY and CDR2 is FYNNEI. The sample comes from a study of blood T cell repertoires in COVID-19. Whole-study context: Italy, Spain and the United States were the sources of the convalescent and acute COVID-19 samples. T cells, B-cell-depleted T cells, or PBMCs provided the cDNA or gDNA that served as material.

TCRdb's table, derived via immunoSEQ multiplex PCR, lists solely in-frame clones and lacks some. The sample lists approximately 130,000 clones, approximately 90% occurring once. This receptor was obtained from a man in his 70s with active or convalescent COVID-19. V is TRBV2 and J is TRBJ2-2; possible D gene TRBD1, 6 bases. Sequenced sample: peripheral blood. The CDR3 DNA is TGTGCCAGCAGTTGGACAGCAGCGAACACCGGGGAGCTGTTTTTT. This encodes CASSWTAANTGELFF.